The clone carrying this T cell receptor (beta chain) appeared many times. Its antigen is not known. This specimen belongs to a study of Graves' ophthalmopathy and Graves' hyperthyroidism. Study observations and caveats: The model forecast ophthalmopathy progression, reaching 60% to 71% sensitivity and 72% to 80% specificity. Detected in blood as well were most expanded thyroid clonotypes with frequency above 0.001.

Other autoimmune diseases, uncontrolled infections, pregnancy or lactation led to the exclusion of patients. This CDR3 has 12 residues. Trimming shortened V by 6 bases and J by 5 bases, and 10 bases separated the two germline ends. CDR1 SQVTM and CDR2 ANQGSEA come from the germline V gene. RNA transcripts were the template, and TCR beta CDR3 regions were amplified from them. HTBI-primed first-round RT-PCR preceded second-round multiplex PCR. TCRdb analysed the multiplex PCR reads with MiXCR anew, one entry per CDR3 protein. This sample carries approximately 210,000 distinct CDR3 sequences, 25% to 35% of them seen once, and the ten largest clones take around 9.8%.

V is TRBV29-1 and J is TRBJ2-2; D is tentatively TRBD1 or TRBD2 (5 bases each). This TCR came from a man aged 45-65 years with Graves' ophthalmopathy. The sequenced sample consisted of peripheral blood. The CDR3 DNA follows: TGCAGCGTCTGGGACCCTACCGGGGAGCTGTTTTTT. This codes for CSVWDPTGELFF.